The source of this TCR beta chain is a study of cytomegalovirus exposure and HLA in healthy donors. In the study overall: The study's early data release held about 85 million unique TCRs from HLA-typed donors. Roughly 80% of 350 to 400 genotyped donors fell in the Caucasian-associated ancestry cluster.

Study observations and caveats: V segments that were indistinguishable, TRBV6-2 and TRBV6-3 among them, were omitted from analysis. Evidence from a later analysis indicated that most CMV-associated TCR beta chains looked HLA-restricted.

Researchers ran the PCR with 60 Vbeta and 13 Jbeta primers. The repertoire was sequenced with immunoSEQ multiplex PCR; TCRdb's copy has only in-frame clones and lacks some. The sample has about 90,000 clones, nearly 80% seen once. Note on this clone: Its antigen is not known.

The CDR3 has 16 residues. V dropped 1 base and J dropped 2; count of bases not matched to a gene: 7. In germline, CDR1 is SGHRS, CDR2 YFSETQ. The rearrangement links TRBV5-1 to TRBJ2-5, with 8 positions matching TRBD1. The sample consisted of PBMCs. The TCR comes from a woman between 40 and 55 years old in good health and CMV-seropositive. The CDR3 reads CASSLWGRGRQETQYF. DNA for the CDR3: TGCGCCAGCAGCTTGTGGGGCAGGGGGCGGCAAGAGACCCAGTACTTC.